The T cell receptor (beta chain) under discussion was sequenced for a study of cytomegalovirus exposure and HLA in healthy donors (dated by TCRdb to 2016 to 2017). As for the study more broadly: According to an earlier analysis of 450 to 650 of the donors, about 179 million T cells yielded 120 million or so unique TCR beta sequences and approximately 280 Gb of sequence data. An early release that covered some 630 HLA-typed donors contained around 300 gigabases of sequencing data and 80 million or so unique TCR sequences. Of the roughly 400 genotyped donors, over 80% were placed in the genetic ancestry cluster associated with self-reported Caucasian donors. The aim of the study was to test whether cataloging public T cell receptors could identify signatures of past pathogen exposure. Using immunosequencing, the study profiled T cell repertoires from 640 or so subjects and related those repertoires to cytomegalovirus serostatus. Besides the first cohort of under 700 subjects, a separate validation cohort made up of about 120 different subjects was used. To predict cytomegalovirus infection status, the study combined high-throughput TCR immunosequencing, statistical association of individual TCRs with disease status, and machine learning. To study patterns of TCR occurrence, a later analysis re-analyzed previously published TCR beta repertoires from 550 to 800 donors and added high-resolution HLA genotyping. The later analysis used no new phenotypic data to find candidate immune exposures, relying instead on TCR beta sequences and their occurrence across donors. In an earlier analysis of 550 to 700 of the donors, high-throughput TCR beta sequencing was used to judge whether each TCR beta V gene segment behaved as functional or pseudogenic. Donor age, sex, ethnicity and CMV serostatus were compiled together with the repertoire data. A later genetic analysis used genome-wide SNP genotypes for 398 of the 666 donors, treating that subset as a discovery cohort. Every discovery cohort repertoire had been produced on one sequencing platform. Class I and class II HLA loci were covered by the typing at four-digit resolution. The number of donors typed differed by locus, with roughly 629-640 for A, B, C, DRB1 and DQB1, roughly 520 for DQA1, approximately 570 for DPA1, and under 490 for DPB1. A handful of DR-DQ haplotypes were handled as single units for association and clustering because linkage in the cohort was strong. Across some 400 genotyped donors of the cohort, an average of 235,054 unique TCR beta nucleotide sequences per donor were sequenced, and roughly 18% of those sequences were non-productive.

Counted from cysteine to phenylalanine, this CDR3 has 16 amino acids. Here the CDR3 DNA is all that survives: 48 bases in frame from base 1. The V end gives up 6 bases and the J end 1 base, leaving 9 bases in the junction not matched to a gene. CDR1 and CDR2 (MDHEN, SYDVKM) derive from the germline V gene. The cohort was made up of 666 healthy bone marrow donors. Cohort members were all nominally healthy when sampled, although unrecorded immune exposures were likely present. The donor was CMV seropositive and belonged to the group of some 290 seropositive cohort members. A peripheral blood sample was provided by each donor, and peripheral blood mononuclear cells were used for TCR beta sequencing. The Qiagen DNeasy Blood Extraction Kit was used to extract genomic DNA from the blood cell samples. Libraries were made using the immunoSEQ multiplex PCR assay. A mixture of 60 forward primers for TCR Vbeta segments and 13 reverse primers for TCR Jbeta segments was used in the multiplex PCR. The CDR3 region of rearranged TCR beta genes was amplified from genomic DNA by a multiplex PCR assay. The Illumina HiSeq System was used to sequence the amplified TCR beta libraries as 87-base-pair reads. Under the source paper's analysis protocol: Across the 670 or so repertoires, a later analysis counted 78 million or so unique TCR beta chains, 9.5 million to 12 million of which were shared by at least two donors. Raw reads were error-corrected and collapsed into unique sequences by a nearest-neighbor algorithm in which closely related sequences were merged to remove PCR and sequencing errors. CDR3 sequences were aligned to IMGT reference sequences to assign V, D and J gene segments. For a sequence to be retained, a match of at least six nucleotides to both a V gene segment and a J gene segment was required. A rearrangement counted as productive if the CDR3 had no stop codons and remained in frame with V and J, and every other rearrangement counted as non-productive. Following IMGT convention, CDR3 was defined as the stretch from the second conserved V-encoded cysteine to the conserved J-encoded phenylalanine. The earlier analysis of roughly 590 of the donors excluded any sequence lacking an unambiguous match to a single V gene segment. In an earlier analysis of some 590 of the donors, a V segment was called functional when productive rearrangements were above 56.7%, and segregating when the standard deviation between donors exceeded 5%. A statistical classification framework was built to diagnose cytomegalovirus status from the catalog of TCR beta chain sequences. A later analysis assigned V and J genes by comparing TCR nucleotide sequences with IMGT/GENE-DB human TR gene sequences. A later analysis assigned CDR3 sequences and most-parsimonious VDJ recombination scenarios with the TCRdist pipeline. A later analysis defined each TCR beta chain by its CDR3 amino acid sequence plus V-gene family, and excluded reads lacking a unique V-gene family. To address suspected cross-contamination and a sequencing artifact, a later analysis removed 592 highly shared, low-generation-probability nucleotide sequences. A later analysis calculated a clonal expansion index for each public chain from normalized within-repertoire ranks of inferred template counts. In a later analysis, generation probabilities were computed using a VDJ recombination model fitted to out-of-frame rearrangements, and the results were checked against IGoR. In a later analysis, TCR-TCR, TCR-HLA and TCR-CMV co-occurrence was scored with hypergeometric tests, and a repertoire-size bias correction was applied to TCR pairs. To estimate false discovery rates, a later analysis permuted the HLA or CMV assignments 20 times. In a later analysis, co-occurring TCRs were grouped using DBSCAN, and TCRdist sequence similarity was added for clustering within HLA-allele-positive subsets. Repertoires with fewer than 30,000 or more than 120,000 public chains, plus five repertoires with anomalous nucleotide sharing, were excluded from co-occurrence clustering. The source is immuneACCESS, and TCRdb retained only in-frame sequences with V and J called. Part of the clones is not carried over; for the studies checked, unresolved V genes explain less than half of this, and the remainder is unexplained. The V and J calls and clone size come from that table; D and trimming were worked out from the DNA. The sample contains about 90,000 clones, 74% of them found a single time. The ten most abundant clones make up approximately 20% of the sample.

As concerns this clone: Its antigen has not been determined. No much larger clonotype is one base removed from it; base qualities were not supplied.

Here is what the overall study found, with its caveats: Because HLA typing was unavailable for some donors at each locus, only the typed subset was used in association tests. The 87-base-pair reads could not distinguish some IMGT-functional V segments, including TRBV6-2 and TRBV6-3, so those segments were excluded. Immune exposure information for the cohort was limited to CMV serostatus. In a later analysis, the rate of TCR association differed among HLA loci, with DRB1 alleles having the most associated TCRs and HLA-C alleles having the fewest. In a later genetic analysis, fewer N-insertions in productive TCRs were reported among donors in an Asian-associated ancestry cluster than the roughly 640-donor mean. In a later genetic analysis, a missense DCLRE1C variant was associated with V-gene and J-gene trimming of TCR beta chains, and the association was replicated in an independent cohort. According to the authors, the approach could potentially be generalized to other disease states and immunological phenotypes. In an earlier analysis of about 550 of the donors, most TCR beta V segments were observed in productive rearrangements about 87% or about 30% of the time, broadly matching IMGT annotations. Correlated functional status among segregating V segments might reflect linkage disequilibrium, but an unknown experimental factor could not be ruled out. A later analysis found that most CMV-associated TCR beta chains appeared HLA-restricted, with HLA associations seemingly driven largely by CMV exposure. In both the original and validation cohorts, the classifier was reported to diagnose cytomegalovirus status with high specificity and sensitivity. Presence/absence analyses assumed roughly uniform sequencing depth across donors, an assumption that may not hold. A further reported finding was that TCR beta sequences accurately predicted the HLA-A and HLA-B alleles for most subjects in the first cohort. According to a later analysis, parvovirus B19, influenza, CMV and Epstein-Barr virus appeared linked to several top co-occurrence clusters. When HLA alleles, especially DR and DQ, strongly co-occurred, attributing TCR associations to individual alleles was difficult. In a later analysis, HLA-associated TCR beta chains showed more clonal expansion and lower generation probabilities than non-associated chains that were equally common. A group of highly shared sequence variants was considered likely to be a technical artifact of the sequencing pipeline. A later analysis associated about 17,000 TCR beta sequences with specific HLA alleles at a false discovery rate of 0.05. Three of the identified cytomegalovirus-associated TCR beta chains were confirmed in vitro to be specific for cytomegalovirus antigens. While some public TCRs were present in many individuals, most TCR sequences turned up only very rarely across donors. The study listed 164 TCR beta chains as associated with cytomegalovirus. Over 15 rarely observed V segments, including chromosome 9 orphons, were excluded from the earlier analysis of several hundred of the donors because counts were too low. In this cohort, only TCR beta chains were sequenced, and detectable features were limited by the absence of alpha or paired-chain data.

The sequence was obtained from a man aged 25 to 40 in good health and CMV-seropositive. The rearrangement combines TRBV28 with TRBJ2-3, with TRBD2 identical over 8 junction bases. Sequencing used PBMCs. The CDR3 region: CASRLIAGPGTDTQYF. The DNA sequence follows: TGTGCCAGCAGACTCATAGCGGGACCCGGCACAGATACGCAGTATTTT.